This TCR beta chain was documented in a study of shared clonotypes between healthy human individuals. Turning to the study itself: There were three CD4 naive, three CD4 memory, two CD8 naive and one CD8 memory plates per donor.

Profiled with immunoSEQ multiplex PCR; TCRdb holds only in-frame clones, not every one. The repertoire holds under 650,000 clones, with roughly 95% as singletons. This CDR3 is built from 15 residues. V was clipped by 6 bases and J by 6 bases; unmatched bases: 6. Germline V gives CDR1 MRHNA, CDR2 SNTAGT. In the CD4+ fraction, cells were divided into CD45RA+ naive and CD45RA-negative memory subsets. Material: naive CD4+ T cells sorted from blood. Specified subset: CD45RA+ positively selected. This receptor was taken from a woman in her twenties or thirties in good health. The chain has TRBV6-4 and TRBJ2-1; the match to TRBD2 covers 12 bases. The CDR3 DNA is TGTGCCAGCAGCCGACTAGCGGGAGCGGGCAATGAGCAGTTCTTC. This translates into CASSRLAGAGNEQFF.